Following are 15 T cell receptor beta chains from one sample sequenced in a study of T-cell reconstitution after alpha-beta-depleted transplantation in children. Preparation of the TCRbeta library involved a method that used unique molecular identifiers. Using its own MiXCR run on the PCR reads, TCRdb lists one record per CDR3 protein. The sample holds around 530,000 distinct CDR3 sequences; approximately 29% are singletons and the top ten take around 2.4%. Sample: PBMCs from the stem cell graft donor, taken from the stem cell graft. Receptor source: a human donor who donated a stem cell graft to a child with aplastic anemia.

There are a few counts of this clonotype. It may be a read error: a sequence one base away is much more abundant. The gene calls are TRBV20-1 and TRBJ2-6, with 10 bases lining up with TRBD1. Germline V gene lookup returns CDR1 DFQATT and CDR2 SNEGSKA (reference sequence). CDR3 size: 15 residues. Here the CDR3 DNA reads TGCAGTGCAATAGACAGGGGGCGTACGGCCAACGGCCTGACTTTC. This encodes CSAIDRGRTANGLTF.

The chain employs TRBV30 and TRBJ1-5; tentatively, D is TRBD1 (5 bases). Germline V gene data show CDR1 as GTSNPN and CDR2 as SVGIG (reference sequence). V lost 2 bases and J 2 bases, leaving 16 bases between the germline ends. This CDR3 region has 16 residues. The CDR3 loop is CAWSFRALGGNQPQHF. The CDR3, as DNA: TGTGCCTGGAGTTTCCGGGCCCTGGGGGGCAATCAGCCCCAGCATTTT.

The chain is built from TRBV18 and TRBJ1-2, with unresolved D. V was shortened by 1 base and J by 8 bases, with 11 bases between the two germline ends. Germline CDR1 reads KGHSH; CDR2 reads LQKENI. The CDR3 totals 13 residues. CDR3 coding DNA: TGTGCCAGCTCACCACAGGGAGGTGAAGGCTACACCTTC. This translates into CASSPQGGEGYTF.

This clonotype was detected only a few times. The chain has TRBV28 and TRBJ2-3; TRBD1 or TRBD2 may be the D gene (5 bases each). The CDR3 is made up of 14 amino acids. V was shortened by 8 bases and J by 1 base, with 13 bases between the two germline ends. Germline loops: CDR1 MDHEN, CDR2 SYDVKM. The CDR3 here is CASLGPGGTDTQYF. The CDR3 nucleotides read TGTGCCAGCCTGGGACCCGGGGGCACAGATACGCAGTATTTT.

The chain is built from TRBV5-4 and TRBJ1-2; unclear D gene. Germline CDR1 reads SGHNT; CDR2 reads YYREEE (reference sequence). Trimming cost V 2 bases and J 7 bases, with 15 bases left between them. The CDR3 is 14 residues long. The DNA for the CDR3 is TGTGCCAGCAGCTTTACTGACGGGCTGGGTGGCTACACCTTC. Translation: CASSFTDGLGGYTF.

The J gene is TRBJ1-6, the V gene TRBV4-3, with D uncertain. The germline V gene encodes CDR1 LGHNA and CDR2 YSLEER. This CDR3 is built from 13 residues. Between the trimmed V and J ends, which lost 1 base and 8 bases, there was a span of 6 bases. The CDR3 loop is CASSQVIDSPLHF. CDR3 sequence (DNA): TGCGCCAGCAGCCAAGTGATCGATTCACCCCTCCACTTT.

The CDR3: CASSPPTSGETQYF. The CDR3 nucleotides are TGTGCCAGCAGTCCTCCGACATCGGGGGAGACCCAGTACTTC. The chain carries TRBV12-3 or TRBV12-4 and TRBJ2-5, with a weak D call TRBD2 (5 bases). The V and J ends lost 5 bases and 5 bases respectively, with 15 bases between them. This CDR3 contains 14 residues.

This clonotype was detected a few times. The genes are TRBV12-3 or TRBV12-4 and TRBJ1-2; no definite D call. This CDR3 is built from 10 residues. V gave up 6 bases and J gave up 6 bases, with 5 bases separating them. CDR3 sequence (DNA): TGTGCCAGCAGCGGGGATGGCTACACCTTC. Its translation: CASSGDGYTF.

This chain joins TRBV11-1 and TRBJ2-1, with 8 bases lining up with TRBD2. Losses at the gene ends were 4 bases for V and 6 bases for J; bases not matched to a gene: 8. The CDR3 has 15 amino acids. In germline, CDR1 is SGHAT, CDR2 FQDESV (reference sequence). Written as DNA, the CDR3 is TGTGCCAGCAGCTCCGAGCGGGAGAATCGCAATGAGCAGTTCTTC. Its protein product is CASSSERENRNEQFF.

The rearrangement uses TRBV25-1 and TRBJ1-2; D gene ambiguous. The CDR3 contains 12 residues. Looked up from germline, CDR1 is MGHDK and CDR2 is SYGVNS. The germline V and J ends were trimmed by 6 bases and 2 bases, with 7 bases remaining between them. CDR3 DNA sequence: TGTGCCAGCAGGACGATCAACTATGGCTACACCTTC. Translated, it gives CASRTINYGYTF.

J is TRBJ2-1 and V is TRBV10-3; possibly TRBD1 for D (6 bases). CDR1 and CDR2 from the germline V gene are ENHRY and SYGVKD. The V and J ends lost 2 bases and 8 bases respectively, with 10 bases between them. The CDR3 has 13 amino acids. CDR3 amino acids: CAISETGFDEQFF. DNA for the CDR3: TGTGCCATCAGTGAGACAGGGTTCGATGAGCAGTTCTTC.

This clonotype turned up a few times. V and J are TRBV12-3 or TRBV12-4 and TRBJ2-1, with 10 nucleotides matching TRBD2. This CDR3 comprises 14 residues. The trim removed 7 bases at V and 6 bases at J, leaving 6 bases unmatched. The CDR3 DNA reads as TGTGCCAGCATGGACCCTAGCGGGAGCAATGAGCAGTTCTTC. Protein product: CASMDPSGSNEQFF.

Turning to this clonotype: A much larger clone differs by one base, so this may be a read error. This chain connects TRBV7-2 to TRBJ1-5; TRBD1 matches at 7 bases. CDR1 is SGHTA, CDR2 FQGNSA, per germline. J lost 1 base, V lost 4 bases, and 1 base had no gene match. The CDR3 contains 14 residues. CDR3 loop: CASSSTGSNQPQHF. For the CDR3, the DNA is TGTGCCAGCAGCTCGACAGGGAGCAATCAGCCCCAGCATTTT. Full variable domain (rest looked up from reference TRBV7-2 and TRBJ1-5): GAGVSQSPSNKVTEKGKDVELRCDPISGHTALYWYRQSLGQGLEFLIYFQGNSAPDKSGLPSDRFSAERTGGSVSTLTIQRTQQEDSAVYLCASSSTGSNQPQHFGDGTRLSIL.

This sequence joins TRBV7-9 and TRBJ2-1; TRBD2 aligns across 16 bases. Germline V lookup: CDR1 SEHNR, CDR2 FQNEAQ (reference sequence). The junction had 6 bases not matched to a gene; V was cut back by 2 bases and J by 8 bases. The CDR3 contains 17 residues. The CDR3 is CASSLPGLAGGPDEQFF. CDR3 bases: TGTGCCAGCAGCTTACCGGGACTAGCGGGAGGGCCGGATGAGCAGTTCTTC. Combining the CDR3 with reference TRBV7-9 and TRBJ2-1 gives the whole variable domain DTGVSQNPRHKITKRGQNVTFRCDPISEHNRLYWYRQTLGQGPEFLTYFQNEAQLEKSRLLSDRFSAERPKGSFSTLEIQRTEQGDSAMYLCASSLPGLAGGPDEQFFGPGTRLTVL.

This clonotype was recorded a few times. This rearrangement joins TRBV20-1 to TRBJ2-5; 8 bases line up with TRBD2. The junction had 4 bases not matched to a gene; V was cut back by 5 bases and J by 2 bases. Looked up from germline, CDR1 is DFQATT and CDR2 is SNEGSKA (reference sequence). The CDR3 loop spans 13 amino acids. This chain's CDR3 is CSAGSGGQETQYF. The DNA of the CDR3 is TGCAGTGCTGGCTCGGGGGGGCAAGAGACCCAGTACTTC.